A selection of T cell receptor beta chains follows, all from one sample in a study of T cell changes during pregnancy in multiple sclerosis. TCRdb keeps only in-frame clones here, not all; method: immunoSEQ multiplex PCR. The sample contains about 34,000 clones, over 75% of which appear only once. The specimen comprised CD8+ T cells from peripheral blood mononuclear cells, sampled before pregnancy. Receptor source: a female donor with multiple sclerosis, enrolled in a pregnancy study. Each CDR3 is given with its conserved first and last residue.

J gene: TRBJ2-7; V gene: TRBV6-6; CDR3 protein: CASSLRQGGYEQYF
J gene: TRBJ2-1; V gene: TRBV27; CDR3 protein: CASSLAASGDNEQFF
J gene: TRBJ1-2; V gene: TRBV29-1; CDR3 protein: CSVEVARGDGYTF
J gene: TRBJ1-1; V gene: TRBV4-3; CDR3 protein: CASSQDLKVQGWWNTEAFF
J gene: TRBJ1-1; V gene: TRBV27; CDR3 protein: CASSLFSLAFF
J gene: TRBJ1-4; V gene: TRBV7-9; CDR3 protein: CASSSGFNEKLFF
J gene: TRBJ1-4; V gene: TRBV7-8; CDR3 protein: CASSRLTGDEKLFF
J gene: TRBJ1-1; V gene: TRBV6-5; CDR3 protein: CASSSREYEAFF
J gene: TRBJ2-1; V gene: TRBV4-1; CDR3 protein: CASSQAGASGIQEQFF
J gene: TRBJ1-2; V gene: TRBV10-3; CDR3 protein: CAISESSGGKHGYTF
J gene: TRBJ2-5; V gene: TRBV4-3; CDR3 protein: CASSQGTSGLQETQYF
J gene: TRBJ2-7; V gene: TRBV4-1; CDR3 protein: CASSQDGSSGILVEPYEQYF
J gene: TRBJ2-5; V gene: TRBV6-5; CDR3 protein: CASSYLAGETQYF
J gene: TRBJ1-2; V gene: TRBV18; CDR3 protein: CASSRLTGEGYTF
J gene: TRBJ2-2; V gene: TRBV5-6; CDR3 protein: CASSLKSGTNTGELFF
J gene: TRBJ2-1; V gene: TRBV9; CDR3 protein: CASSVVGSAHNEQFF
J gene: TRBJ2-7; V gene: TRBV6-1; CDR3 protein: CASSAGLDSYEQYF
J gene: TRBJ1-5; V gene: TRBV7-8; CDR3 protein: CASSLADSPGSNQPQHF
J gene: TRBJ1-1; V gene: TRBV6-5; CDR3 protein: CASSRGSNTEAFF
J gene: TRBJ2-7; V gene: TRBV29-1; CDR3 protein: CSVERQGYEQYF
J gene: TRBJ2-7; V gene: TRBV4-3; CDR3 protein: CASSQDGTSYEQYF
J gene: TRBJ1-2; V gene: TRBV7-8; CDR3 protein: CASSAGQKYGYTF
J gene: TRBJ2-6; V gene: TRBV4-3; CDR3 protein: CASSQDMSSGANVLTF
J gene: TRBJ1-2; V gene: TRBV9; CDR3 protein: CASSVGEDKDYGYTF
J gene: TRBJ1-4; V gene: TRBV2; CDR3 protein: CASSEEASSGEKLFF
J gene: TRBJ1-1; V gene: TRBV29-1; CDR3 protein: CSVCEEMNTEAFF
J gene: TRBJ1-1; V gene: TRBV6-5; CDR3 protein: CASSRTGPDTEAFF
J gene: TRBJ1-6; V gene: TRBV7-9; CDR3 protein: CASSPGSSPLHF
J gene: TRBJ2-7; V gene: TRBV7-6; CDR3 protein: CASSSGTGAYEQYF
J gene: TRBJ2-7; V gene: TRBV2; CDR3 protein: CASSAITVAYEQYF
J gene: TRBJ1-2; V gene: TRBV7-9; CDR3 protein: CASSLGGPGHGYTF